These 2 T cell receptor beta chains share one sample of origin, sequenced in a study of blood T cell repertoires in COVID-19. The table came from immunoSEQ multiplex PCR; TCRdb's copy has only in-frame clones and leaves some out. The sample holds tens of thousands of clones, approximately 83% seen once. Input material: peripheral blood. The receptors here all came from a woman aged 70-85 years with acute or convalescent COVID-19.

This chain joins TRBV13 and TRBJ2-7; 12 bases agree with TRBD1. Germline CDR1 reads PRHDT; CDR2 reads FYEKMQ (reference sequence). V dropped 1 base and J dropped 4; count of bases not matched to a gene: 8. There are 17 residues in the CDR3. CDR3 in amino acids: CASSLVGTGQGAYEQYF. In DNA, the CDR3 is TGTGCCAGCAGCTTAGTGGGAACGGGACAGGGGGCTTACGAGCAGTACTTC.

This rearrangement joins TRBV19 to TRBJ1-1; TRBD1 matches at 9 bases. V shed 1 base, J shed 4 bases, and the junction held 4 bases outside the gene matches. The CDR3 has 15 amino acids. Germline V lookup: CDR1 LNHDA, CDR2 SQIVND (reference sequence). DNA of the CDR3: TGTGCCAGTAGTATAGGGGGACAGGGCGGCACTGAAGCTTTCTTT. Its protein is CASSIGGQGGTEAFF.